A selection of T cell receptor beta chains follows, all from one sample in a study of blood T cell repertoires in COVID-19. Repertoires were generated with immunoSEQ multiplex PCR, while TCRdb's copy carries only in-frame clones and drops some. The table records under 85,000 clones, 75% to 90% of them present only once. Sequences were obtained from peripheral blood. These receptor sequences come from a man between 40 and 49 years old with COVID-19, enrolled during active disease. The conserved cysteine and the conserved F or W are not part of the CDR3 here.

cdr3_aa: ASSTTGGDTEAF
cdr3_length: 12
v_call: TRBV3-1/TRBV3-2
j_call: TRBJ1-1

cdr3_aa: SVPGQGIYEQY
cdr3_length: 11
v_call: TRBV29-1
j_call: TRBJ2-7

cdr3_aa: ASTPRQGPNQPQH
cdr3_length: 13
v_call: TRBV19
j_call: TRBJ1-5

cdr3_aa: AISDPMGLVSYNEQF
cdr3_length: 15
v_call: TRBV10-3
j_call: TRBJ2-1

cdr3_aa: ASSSLAGGTTGELF
cdr3_length: 14
v_call: TRBV5-1
j_call: TRBJ2-2

cdr3_aa: ASSPNPSGGQTDTQY
cdr3_length: 15
v_call: TRBV4-2
j_call: TRBJ2-3

cdr3_aa: AWRKGASGGLGQY
cdr3_length: 13
v_call: TRBV30
j_call: TRBJ2-7

cdr3_aa: ASSESASSYNEQF
cdr3_length: 13
v_call: TRBV2
j_call: TRBJ2-1

cdr3_aa: ASSPLAKNTGELF
cdr3_length: 13
v_call: TRBV3-1/TRBV3-2
j_call: TRBJ2-2

cdr3_aa: ASSPDRAGQPQH
cdr3_length: 12
v_call: TRBV6-5
j_call: TRBJ1-5

cdr3_aa: ASSLWTRNYGYT
cdr3_length: 12
v_call: TRBV5-4
j_call: TRBJ1-2

cdr3_aa: ASSFRGSNQPQH
cdr3_length: 12
v_call: TRBV7-8
j_call: TRBJ1-5

cdr3_aa: ASSPRTGGAEKLF
cdr3_length: 13
v_call: TRBV6-5
j_call: TRBJ1-4

cdr3_aa: ASSPIPGHIGKEQF
cdr3_length: 14
v_call: TRBV4-2
j_call: TRBJ2-1

cdr3_aa: ASSARRGPMGGYT
cdr3_length: 13
v_call: TRBV21-1
j_call: TRBJ1-2

cdr3_aa: ASSPRGGQGA
cdr3_length: 10
v_call: TRBV5-5
j_call: TRBJ1-2

cdr3_aa: ASSEVMTGEAYEQY
cdr3_length: 14
v_call: TRBV6-1
j_call: TRBJ2-7

cdr3_aa: ASSRSGSSYNEQF
cdr3_length: 13
v_call: TRBV2
j_call: TRBJ2-1

cdr3_aa: ASSLDPGTGRELF
cdr3_length: 13
v_call: TRBV11-3
j_call: TRBJ2-2

cdr3_aa: ASSTTDSPNTEAF
cdr3_length: 13
v_call: TRBV19
j_call: TRBJ1-1

cdr3_aa: ASSLNRAGAGNTIY
cdr3_length: 14
v_call: TRBV5-5
j_call: TRBJ1-3

cdr3_aa: ASSLVTGPSSYGYT
cdr3_length: 14
v_call: TRBV7-6
j_call: TRBJ1-2

cdr3_aa: SVALGGITNYGYT
cdr3_length: 13
v_call: TRBV29-1
j_call: TRBJ1-2

cdr3_aa: ASRPGHGIGTQY
cdr3_length: 12
v_call: TRBV28
j_call: TRBJ2-5

cdr3_aa: ASSVRRDYEQY
cdr3_length: 11
v_call: TRBV7-2
j_call: TRBJ2-7

cdr3_aa: ASSGTVGDRNEQF
cdr3_length: 13
v_call: TRBV6-4
j_call: TRBJ2-1

cdr3_aa: ASGLTTGRLDEQF
cdr3_length: 13
v_call: TRBV6-5
j_call: TRBJ2-1

cdr3_aa: ASNEDRQNQPQH
cdr3_length: 12
v_call: TRBV6-6
j_call: TRBJ1-5

cdr3_aa: ASGPGQTYNSPLH
cdr3_length: 13
v_call: TRBV12-5
j_call: TRBJ1-6

cdr3_aa: ASSYPILGLTYEQY
cdr3_length: 14
v_call: TRBV28
j_call: TRBJ2-7

cdr3_aa: ASSLEQGSTEAF
cdr3_length: 12
v_call: TRBV5-5
j_call: TRBJ1-1

cdr3_aa: ASSADRVCSSSYEQY
cdr3_length: 15
v_call: TRBV21-1
j_call: TRBJ2-7

cdr3_aa: ASAPGTSRGETQY
cdr3_length: 13
v_call: TRBV11-3
j_call: TRBJ2-5

cdr3_aa: ASSLGPAGNSPLH
cdr3_length: 13
v_call: TRBV11-2
j_call: TRBJ1-6

cdr3_aa: ASSLTVNSGNTIY
cdr3_length: 13
v_call: TRBV28
j_call: TRBJ1-3

cdr3_aa: ASSTSYREGEKLF
cdr3_length: 13
v_call: TRBV6-5
j_call: TRBJ1-4

cdr3_aa: ATGRGLENEKLF
cdr3_length: 12
v_call: TRBV15
j_call: TRBJ1-4

cdr3_aa: ASSGTVYEQY
cdr3_length: 10
v_call: TRBV10-2
j_call: TRBJ2-7

cdr3_aa: ASSYKRNTEAF
cdr3_length: 11
v_call: TRBV6-5
j_call: TRBJ1-1

cdr3_aa: ASSLMTLDNEQF
cdr3_length: 12
v_call: TRBV11-2
j_call: TRBJ2-1